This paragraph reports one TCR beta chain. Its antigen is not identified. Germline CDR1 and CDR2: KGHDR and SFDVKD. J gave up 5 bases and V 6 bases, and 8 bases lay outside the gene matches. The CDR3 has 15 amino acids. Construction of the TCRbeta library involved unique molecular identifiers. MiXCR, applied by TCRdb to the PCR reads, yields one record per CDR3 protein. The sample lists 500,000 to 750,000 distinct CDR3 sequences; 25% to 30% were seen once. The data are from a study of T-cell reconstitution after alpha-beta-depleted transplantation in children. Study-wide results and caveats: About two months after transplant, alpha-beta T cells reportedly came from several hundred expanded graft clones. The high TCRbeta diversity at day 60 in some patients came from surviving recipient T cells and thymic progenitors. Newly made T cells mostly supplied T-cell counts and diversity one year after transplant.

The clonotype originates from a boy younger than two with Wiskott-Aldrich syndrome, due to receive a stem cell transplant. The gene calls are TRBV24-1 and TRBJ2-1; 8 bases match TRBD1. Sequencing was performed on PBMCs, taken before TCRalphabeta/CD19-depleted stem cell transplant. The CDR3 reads CATSQTGTGHNEQFF. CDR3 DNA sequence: TGTGCCACCAGTCAAACCGGGACAGGTCACAATGAGCAGTTCTTC.